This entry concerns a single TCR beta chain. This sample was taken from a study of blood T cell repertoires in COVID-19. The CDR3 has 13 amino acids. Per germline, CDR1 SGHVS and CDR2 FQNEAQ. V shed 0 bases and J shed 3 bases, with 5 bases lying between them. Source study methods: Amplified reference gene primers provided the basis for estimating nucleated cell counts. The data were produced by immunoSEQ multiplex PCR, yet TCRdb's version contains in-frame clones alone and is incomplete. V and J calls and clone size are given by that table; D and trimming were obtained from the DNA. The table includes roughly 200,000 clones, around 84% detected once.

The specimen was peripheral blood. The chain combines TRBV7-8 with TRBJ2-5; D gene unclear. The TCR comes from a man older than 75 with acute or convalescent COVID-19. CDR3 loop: CASSLAQEETQYF. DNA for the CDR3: TGTGCCAGCAGCTTAGCGCAGGAAGAGACCCAGTACTTC.